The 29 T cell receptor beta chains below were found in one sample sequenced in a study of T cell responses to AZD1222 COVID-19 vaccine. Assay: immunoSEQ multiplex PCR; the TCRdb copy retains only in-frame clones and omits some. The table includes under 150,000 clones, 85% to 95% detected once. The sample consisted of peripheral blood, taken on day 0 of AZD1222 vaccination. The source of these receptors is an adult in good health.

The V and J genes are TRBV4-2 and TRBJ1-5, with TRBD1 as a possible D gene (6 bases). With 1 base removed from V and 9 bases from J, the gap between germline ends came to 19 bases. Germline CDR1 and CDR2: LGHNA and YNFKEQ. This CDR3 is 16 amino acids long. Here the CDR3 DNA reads TGTGCCAGCAGCCAAGGGACAGCGCCTGGGCACGGGCCCCAGCATTTT. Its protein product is CASSQGTAPGHGPQHF.

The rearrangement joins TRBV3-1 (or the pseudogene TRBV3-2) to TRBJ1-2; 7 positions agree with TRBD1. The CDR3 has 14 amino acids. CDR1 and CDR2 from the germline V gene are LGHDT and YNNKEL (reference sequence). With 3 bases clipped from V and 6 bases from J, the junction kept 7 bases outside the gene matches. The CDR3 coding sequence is TGTGCCAGCAGCCACCAAGGGGGCGCGGATGGCTACACCTTC. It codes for CASSHQGGADGYTF.

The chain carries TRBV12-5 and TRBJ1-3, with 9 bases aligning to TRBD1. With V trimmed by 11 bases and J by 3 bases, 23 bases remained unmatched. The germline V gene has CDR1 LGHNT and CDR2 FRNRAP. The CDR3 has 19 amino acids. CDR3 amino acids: CAGNSGQGTQTSYGNTIYF. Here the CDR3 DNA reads TGTGCTGGTAACTCCGGACAGGGGACCCAAACTTCCTATGGAAACACCATATATTTT.

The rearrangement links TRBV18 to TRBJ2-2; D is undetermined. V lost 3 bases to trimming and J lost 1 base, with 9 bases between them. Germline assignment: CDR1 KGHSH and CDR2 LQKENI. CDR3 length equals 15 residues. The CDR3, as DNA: TGTGCCAGCTCACCTCCTCGACAGAACACCGGGGAGCTGTTTTTT. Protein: CASSPPRQNTGELFF.

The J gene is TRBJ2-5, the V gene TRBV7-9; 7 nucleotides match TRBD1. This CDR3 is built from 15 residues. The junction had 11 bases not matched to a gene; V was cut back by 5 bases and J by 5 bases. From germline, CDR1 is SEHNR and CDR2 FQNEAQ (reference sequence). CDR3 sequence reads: CASSQPWDSAETQYF. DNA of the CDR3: TGTGCCAGCAGCCAACCTTGGGACAGCGCGGAGACCCAGTACTTC. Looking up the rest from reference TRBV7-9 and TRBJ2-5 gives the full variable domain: DTGVSQNPRHKITKRGQNVTFRCDPISEHNRLYWYRQTLGQGPEFLTYFQNEAQLEKSRLLSDRFSAERPKGSFSTLEIQRTEQGDSAMYLCASSQPWDSAETQYFGPGTRLLVL.

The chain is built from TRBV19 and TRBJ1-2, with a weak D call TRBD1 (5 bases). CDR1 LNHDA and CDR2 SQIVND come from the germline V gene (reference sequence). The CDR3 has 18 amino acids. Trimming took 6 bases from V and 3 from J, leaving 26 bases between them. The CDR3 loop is CASSPVGGSGQGDYGYTF. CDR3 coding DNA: TGTGCCAGTAGCCCTGTGGGAGGATCGGGGCAGGGTGACTATGGCTACACCTTC.

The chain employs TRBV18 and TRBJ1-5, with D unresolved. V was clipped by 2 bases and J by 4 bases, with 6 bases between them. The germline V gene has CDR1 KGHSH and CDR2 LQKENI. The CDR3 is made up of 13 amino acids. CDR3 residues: CASSPSVNQPQHF. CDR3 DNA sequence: TGTGCCAGCTCACCATCAGTAAATCAGCCCCAGCATTTT.

CDR3 protein: CASSLDRGLKLFF. The CDR3, as DNA: TGTGCCAGCAGCTTGGATCGTGGGTTAAAACTGTTTTTT. The V and J genes are TRBV5-6 and TRBJ1-4; unclear D gene. Trimming cost V 0 bases and J 10 bases, with 10 bases left between them. From germline, CDR1 is SGHDT and CDR2 YYEEEE. This CDR3 comprises 13 residues.

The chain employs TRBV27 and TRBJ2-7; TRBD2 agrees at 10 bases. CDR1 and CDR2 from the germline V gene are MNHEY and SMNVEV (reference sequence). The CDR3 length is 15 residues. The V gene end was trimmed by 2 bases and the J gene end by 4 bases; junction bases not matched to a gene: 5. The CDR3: CASSLRASGSYEQYF. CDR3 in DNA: TGTGCCAGCAGTTTAAGGGCTAGCGGGAGTTACGAGCAGTACTTC.

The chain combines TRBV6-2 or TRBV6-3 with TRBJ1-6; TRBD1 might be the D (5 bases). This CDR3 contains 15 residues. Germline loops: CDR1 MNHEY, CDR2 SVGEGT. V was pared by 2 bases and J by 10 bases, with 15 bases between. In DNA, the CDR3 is TGTGCCAGCAGTTACGACCCGACCGGGGGATCACCCCTCCACTTT. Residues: CASSYDPTGGSPLHF.

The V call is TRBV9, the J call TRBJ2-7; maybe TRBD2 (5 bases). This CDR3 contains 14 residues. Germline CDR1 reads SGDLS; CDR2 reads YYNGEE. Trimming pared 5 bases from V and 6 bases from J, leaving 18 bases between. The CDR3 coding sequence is TGTGCCAGCAGTTATTTAGGGAGCACGACCGAGCAGTACTTC. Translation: CASSYLGSTTEQYF.

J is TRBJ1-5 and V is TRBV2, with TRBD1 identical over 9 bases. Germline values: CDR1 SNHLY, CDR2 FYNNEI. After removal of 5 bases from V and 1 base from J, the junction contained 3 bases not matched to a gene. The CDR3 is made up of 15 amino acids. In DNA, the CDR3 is TGTGCCAGCAGTCCCGGGACAGGGAGCAATCAGCCCCAGCATTTT. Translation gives CASSPGTGSNQPQHF.

The CDR3 spells CAWREQGWSALHF. CDR3 bases: TGTGCCTGGAGGGAACAGGGTTGGTCGGCCCTCCACTTT. The chain joins TRBV30 to TRBJ1-6; D is perhaps TRBD1 (6 bases). Trimming removed 3 bases at V and 14 bases at J, with 17 bases between. The CDR3 is made up of 13 amino acids. Germline CDR1 reads GTSNPN; CDR2 reads SVGIG (reference sequence).

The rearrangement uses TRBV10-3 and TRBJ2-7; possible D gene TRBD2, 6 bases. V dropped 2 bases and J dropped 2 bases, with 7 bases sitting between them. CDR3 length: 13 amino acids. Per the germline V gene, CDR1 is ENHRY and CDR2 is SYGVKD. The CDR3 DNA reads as TGTGCCATCAGTGAGGCGGGAACCTACGAGCAGTACTTC. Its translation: CAISEAGTYEQYF.

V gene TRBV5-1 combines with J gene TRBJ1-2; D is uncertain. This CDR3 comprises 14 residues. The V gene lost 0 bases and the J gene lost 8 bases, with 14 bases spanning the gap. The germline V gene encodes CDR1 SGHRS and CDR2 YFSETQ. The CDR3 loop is CASSLAGQDLGYTF. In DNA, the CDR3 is TGCGCCAGCAGCTTGGCCGGGCAGGATTTGGGCTACACCTTC.

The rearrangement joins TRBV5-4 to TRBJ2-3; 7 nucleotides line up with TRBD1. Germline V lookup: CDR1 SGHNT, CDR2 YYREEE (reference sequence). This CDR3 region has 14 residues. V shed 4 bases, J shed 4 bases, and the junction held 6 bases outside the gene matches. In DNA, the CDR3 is TGTGCCAGCAGCCCGACAGGGATGGCAGATACGCAGTATTTT. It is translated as CASSPTGMADTQYF. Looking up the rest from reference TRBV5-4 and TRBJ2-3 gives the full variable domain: ETGVTQSPTHLIKTRGQQVTLRCSSQSGHNTVSWYQQALGQGPQFIFQYYREEENGRGNFPPRFSGLQFPNYSSELNVNALELDDSALYLCASSPTGMADTQYFGPGTRLTVL.

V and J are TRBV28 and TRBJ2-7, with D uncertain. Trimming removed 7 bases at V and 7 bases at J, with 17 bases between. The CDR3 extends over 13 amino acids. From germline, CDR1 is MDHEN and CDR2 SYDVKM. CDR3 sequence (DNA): TGTGCCAGCACCCTTGGTTGGGGTAGAGAGCAGTACTTC. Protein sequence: CASTLGWGREQYF.

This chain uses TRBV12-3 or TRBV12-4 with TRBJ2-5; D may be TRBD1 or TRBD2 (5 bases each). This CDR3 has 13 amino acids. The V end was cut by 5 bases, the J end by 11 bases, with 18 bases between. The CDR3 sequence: CASSDQPGTPQYF. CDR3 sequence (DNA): TGTGCCAGCAGTGACCAACCCGGGACGCCGCAGTACTTC.

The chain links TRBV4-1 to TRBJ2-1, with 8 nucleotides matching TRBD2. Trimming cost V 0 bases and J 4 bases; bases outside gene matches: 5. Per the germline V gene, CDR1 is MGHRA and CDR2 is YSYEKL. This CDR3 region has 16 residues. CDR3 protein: CASSQDLGGGYNEQFF. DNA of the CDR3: TGCGCCAGCAGCCAAGATCTCGGCGGGGGGTACAATGAGCAGTTCTTC.

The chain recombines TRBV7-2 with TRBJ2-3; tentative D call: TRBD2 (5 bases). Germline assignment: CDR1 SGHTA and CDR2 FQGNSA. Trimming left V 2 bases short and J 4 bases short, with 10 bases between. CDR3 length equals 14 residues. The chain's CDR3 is CASSLNLASDTQYF. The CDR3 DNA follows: TGTGCCAGCAGCTTAAACCTAGCCTCAGATACGCAGTATTTT.

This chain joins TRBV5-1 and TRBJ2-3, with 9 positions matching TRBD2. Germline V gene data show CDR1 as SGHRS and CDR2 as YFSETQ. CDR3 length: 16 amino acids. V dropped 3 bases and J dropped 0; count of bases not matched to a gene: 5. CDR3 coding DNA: TGCGCCAGCAGCTCTTCCCTAGCGGGGAGCACAGATACGCAGTATTTT. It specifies CASSSSLAGSTDTQYF.

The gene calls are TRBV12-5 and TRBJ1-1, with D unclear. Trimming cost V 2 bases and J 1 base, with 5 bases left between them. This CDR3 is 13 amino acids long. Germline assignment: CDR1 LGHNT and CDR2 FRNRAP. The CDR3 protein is CASGLNPNTEAFF. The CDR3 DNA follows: TGTGCTAGTGGTTTGAACCCGAACACTGAAGCTTTCTTT.

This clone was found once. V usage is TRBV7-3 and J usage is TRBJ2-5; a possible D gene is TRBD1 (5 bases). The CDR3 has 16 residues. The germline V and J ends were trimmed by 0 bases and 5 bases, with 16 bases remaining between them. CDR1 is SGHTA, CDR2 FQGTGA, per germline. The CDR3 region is CASSLTGRRAAETQYF. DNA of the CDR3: TGTGCCAGCAGCTTAACGGGGCGAAGGGCCGCGGAGACCCAGTACTTC. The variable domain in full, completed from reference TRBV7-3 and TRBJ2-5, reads GAGVSQTPSNKVTEKGKYVELRCDPISGHTALYWYRQSLGQGPEFLIYFQGTGAADDSGLPNDRFFAVRPEGSVSTLKIQRTERGDSAVYLCASSLTGRRAAETQYFGPGTRLLVL.

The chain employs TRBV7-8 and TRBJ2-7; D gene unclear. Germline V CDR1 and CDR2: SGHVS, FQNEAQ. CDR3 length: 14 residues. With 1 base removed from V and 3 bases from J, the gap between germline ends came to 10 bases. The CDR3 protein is CASSLVGGVYEQYF. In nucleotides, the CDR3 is TGTGCCAGCAGCTTAGTAGGTGGGGTCTACGAGCAGTACTTC.

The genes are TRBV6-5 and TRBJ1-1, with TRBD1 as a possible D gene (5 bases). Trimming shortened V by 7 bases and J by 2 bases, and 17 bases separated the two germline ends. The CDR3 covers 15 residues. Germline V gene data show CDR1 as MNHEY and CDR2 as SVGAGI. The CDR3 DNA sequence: TGTGCCAGCATTCCCTCGGGGGGGTTTAACACTGAAGCTTTCTTT. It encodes CASIPSGGFNTEAFF.

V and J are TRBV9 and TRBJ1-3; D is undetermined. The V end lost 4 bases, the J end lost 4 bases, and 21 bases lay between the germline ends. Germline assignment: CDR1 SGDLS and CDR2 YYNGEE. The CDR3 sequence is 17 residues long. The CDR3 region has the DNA TGTGCCAGCAGCCCAAAAACCGGTGCTCTGGTCGGAAACACCATATATTTT. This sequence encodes CASSPKTGALVGNTIYF.

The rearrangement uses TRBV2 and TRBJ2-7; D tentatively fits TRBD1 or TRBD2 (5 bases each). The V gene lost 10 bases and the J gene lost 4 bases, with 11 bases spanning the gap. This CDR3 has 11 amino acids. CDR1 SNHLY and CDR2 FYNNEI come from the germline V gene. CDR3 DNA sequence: TGTGCCACTAACGGGGCTTACGAGCAGTACTTC. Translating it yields CATNGAYEQYF.

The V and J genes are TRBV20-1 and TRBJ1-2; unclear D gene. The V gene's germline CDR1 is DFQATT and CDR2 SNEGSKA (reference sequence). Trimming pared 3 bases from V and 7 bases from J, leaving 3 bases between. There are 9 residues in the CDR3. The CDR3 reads CSASGGYTF. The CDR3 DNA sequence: TGCAGTGCTAGTGGTGGCTACACCTTC.

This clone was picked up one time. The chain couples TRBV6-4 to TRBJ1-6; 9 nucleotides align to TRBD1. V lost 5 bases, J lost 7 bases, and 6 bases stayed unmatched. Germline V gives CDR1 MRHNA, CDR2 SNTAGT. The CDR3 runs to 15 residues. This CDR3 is CASSPQTGGNSPLHF. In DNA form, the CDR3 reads TGTGCCAGCAGTCCCCAGACAGGGGGAAATTCACCCCTCCACTTT.